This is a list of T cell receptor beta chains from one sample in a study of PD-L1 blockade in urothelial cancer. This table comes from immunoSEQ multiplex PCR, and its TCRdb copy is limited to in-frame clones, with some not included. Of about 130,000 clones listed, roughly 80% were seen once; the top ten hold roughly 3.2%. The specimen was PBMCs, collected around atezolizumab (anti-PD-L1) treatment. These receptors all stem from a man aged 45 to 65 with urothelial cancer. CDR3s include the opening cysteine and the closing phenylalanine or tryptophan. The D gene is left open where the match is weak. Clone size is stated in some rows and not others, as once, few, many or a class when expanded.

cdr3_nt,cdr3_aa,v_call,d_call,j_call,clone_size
TGTGCCAGCGGCGTGAGCGGGAGGGCCAACAGTGAGCAGTTCTTC,CASGVSGRANSEQFF,TRBV28,TRBD2,TRBJ2-1,-
TGTGCCAGCAGCTTCTCGGAGTTAAAAGATACGCAGTATTTT,CASSFSELKDTQYF,TRBV5-5,-,TRBJ2-3,-
TGTGCCAGCAGCCAAGGACCAGCGGGAGACACAGATACGCAGTATTTT,CASSQGPAGDTDTQYF,TRBV4-2,TRBD2,TRBJ2-3,-
TGTGCCAGCAGCCGAGTGGCGGGAGTCGGCAAAAACATTCAGTACTTC,CASSRVAGVGKNIQYF,TRBV14,TRBD2,TRBJ2-4,-
TGTGCCAGCAGCTTCAGGGCCCCTGGCGGTAATTCACCCCTCCACTTT,CASSFRAPGGNSPLHF,TRBV13,-,TRBJ1-6,-
TGTGCCAGCATCCTTCCCGGGGCGAACACCGGGGAGCTGTTTTTT,CASILPGANTGELFF,TRBV6-6,-,TRBJ2-2,-
TGTGCCAGCAGGTACAGGGGCTCTGGAAACACCATATATTTT,CASRYRGSGNTIYF,TRBV5-6,TRBD1,TRBJ1-3,-
TGTGCCAGCAGTCAAACTAACTATGGCTACACCTTC,CASSQTNYGYTF,TRBV6-1,-,TRBJ1-2,once
TGCAGTCCAAGCGACGGTGAGCAGTTCTTC,CSPSDGEQFF,TRBV20-1,-,TRBJ2-1,-
TGTGCCAGCAGCGTAGGGACTCCAAATGAGCAGTTCTTC,CASSVGTPNEQFF,TRBV9,-,TRBJ2-1,-
TGTGCCAGCAGCTTGCCGGGGTCAGTAGAGACCCAGTACTTC,CASSLPGSVETQYF,TRBV5-5,-,TRBJ2-5,-
TGTGCCAGCAGACCTACCCTAGCGCACAATGAGCAGTTCTTC,CASRPTLAHNEQFF,TRBV6-5,-,TRBJ2-1,-
TGTGCCAGCAGCTTGACAGGGGGCACAGATACGCAGTATTTT,CASSLTGGTDTQYF,TRBV7-3,TRBD1,TRBJ2-3,-
TGTGCCAGCAGCCAGAACCTCGGGGAGGGATCACCCCTCCACTTT,CASSQNLGEGSPLHF,TRBV5-5,-,TRBJ1-6,-
TGTGCCAGTAGCCCGGGTTATGGCAATGGCGATTCACCCCTCCACTTT,CASSPGYGNGDSPLHF,TRBV19,-,TRBJ1-6,once
TGTGCCAGCAGCTTAGCACTAGCGGGAAAAGAGCAGTTCTTC,CASSLALAGKEQFF,TRBV7-2,TRBD2,TRBJ2-1,-
TGTGCCAGCAGCTTAGGAGGGCCGGGCCCAGACTATGGCTACACCTTC,CASSLGGPGPDYGYTF,TRBV11-1,-,TRBJ1-2,-
TGTGCCAGCAGCGCTGCCGGGACAGGGGTCTATGGCTACACCTTC,CASSAAGTGVYGYTF,TRBV7-9,TRBD1,TRBJ1-2,-
TGTGCCAGCAGTCAGCCGGGACAGAAATTCTACGAGCAGTACTTC,CASSQPGQKFYEQYF,TRBV28,TRBD1,TRBJ2-7,-
TGTGCCACCAGCAGTAGCGGGAGGGCTAACCCGGCTCCCCAAGAGACCCAGTACTTC,CATSSSGRANPAPQETQYF,TRBV15,TRBD2,TRBJ2-5,-
TGCACCAGCAGCCGGAGGGAGGGGACTGAAGCTTTCTTT,CTSSRREGTEAFF,TRBV1,-,TRBJ1-1,-
TGTGCCTGCACTAGGGTCAATGAGCAGTTCTTC,CACTRVNEQFF,TRBV30,-,TRBJ2-1,-
TGCGCCAGCAGCTTAACTAGCGGGAGCTACGAGCAGTACTTC,CASSLTSGSYEQYF,TRBV5-1,TRBD2,TRBJ2-7,-
TGTGCCAGCAGTTTCCAGGGACAGGGGAACACAGATACGCAGTATTTT,CASSFQGQGNTDTQYF,TRBV2,TRBD1,TRBJ2-3,-